Listed below are T cell receptor beta chains from one sample, sequenced in a study of tumor and adjacent non-tumor tissue in lung cancer. TCRdb called the multiplex PCR reads again in MiXCR, with one record for every CDR3 protein. Among 60,000 to 100,000 distinct CDR3 sequences, about 80% were seen once, and the ten largest hold under 40%. Sequencing input: distant non-tumor lung tissue. The receptors were sampled from a man in his 70s with non-small cell lung cancer. Both conserved end residues are part of each CDR3. D genes are given only for firm matches. The size of a clone is reported for some rows only, either as once, few or many, or as a class for expanded clones.

v_gene: TRBV7-9; j_gene: TRBJ2-5; d_gene: -; abundance: many; CDR3aa: CASSLPNGETQYF; CDR3nt: TGTGCCAGCAGCCTCCCCAACGGGGAGACCCAGTACTTC
v_gene: TRBV4-2; j_gene: TRBJ1-5; d_gene: -; abundance: -; CDR3aa: CASSLLGSGTEDKQHF; CDR3nt: TGTGCCAGCAGCCTTTTGGGTAGCGGGACGGAAGATAAGCAGCATTTT
v_gene: TRBV12-3/TRBV12-4; j_gene: TRBJ2-2; d_gene: -; abundance: -; CDR3aa: CASSLYSEGYTGELFF; CDR3nt: TGTGCCAGCAGTCTATACAGTGAGGGCTACACCGGGGAGCTGTTTTTT
v_gene: TRBV11-3; j_gene: TRBJ2-3; d_gene: -; abundance: once; CDR3aa: CASTRQEVGTDKQYF; CDR3nt: TGTGCCAGCACCCGTCAGGAAGTAGGCACAGATAAGCAGTATTTT
v_gene: TRBV29-1; j_gene: TRBJ2-1; d_gene: TRBD1; abundance: -; CDR3aa: CSDELLRGQGSGYNEQFF; CDR3nt: TGCAGCGATGAACTGCTTCGGGGACAGGGAAGTGGATACAATGAGCAGTTCTTC
v_gene: TRBV20-1; j_gene: TRBJ1-5; d_gene: -; abundance: large; CDR3aa: CSAQIPGDNQPQHF; CDR3nt: TGCAGTGCTCAAATACCCGGGGACAATCAGCCCCAGCATTTT
v_gene: TRBV6-2/TRBV6-3; j_gene: TRBJ2-7; d_gene: -; abundance: -; CDR3aa: CASSYRRVLSSYEQYF; CDR3nt: TGTGCCAGCAGTTACCGGAGAGTACTTTCCTCCTACGAGCAGTATTTC
v_gene: TRBV18; j_gene: TRBJ2-7; d_gene: TRBD1; abundance: -; CDR3aa: CASSPLRGTATYEEYF; CDR3nt: TGTGCCAGCTCACCACTCAGGGGGACAGCCACCTACGAGGAGTACTTC
v_gene: TRBV6-1; j_gene: TRBJ1-4; d_gene: TRBD1; abundance: -; CDR3aa: CASSVGQGNAELFF; CDR3nt: TGTGCCAGCAGTGTAGGACAGGGGAATGCAGAACTGTTTTTT
v_gene: TRBV4-1; j_gene: TRBJ2-5; d_gene: -; abundance: -; CDR3aa: CASSQLLQRKETQYF; CDR3nt: TGCGCCAGCAGCCAACTTCTTCAGCGCAAAGAGACGCAATACTTC
v_gene: TRBV29-1; j_gene: TRBJ2-5; d_gene: -; abundance: -; CDR3aa: CIAKPCFQTGHETQYF; CDR3nt: TGCATCGCCAAGCCCTGCTTCCAGACAGGTCATGAGACCCAGTACTTC
v_gene: TRBV29-1; j_gene: TRBJ2-2; d_gene: -; abundance: -; CDR3aa: CSERDAVELFF; CDR3nt: TGCAGCGAACGCGACGCCGTGGAGCTGTTTTTT
v_gene: TRBV23-1; j_gene: TRBJ1-1; d_gene: -; abundance: -; CDR3aa: CASSQPRGAEAFF; CDR3nt: TGCGCCAGCAGTCAGCCGAGAGGGGCTGAAGCTTTCTTT
v_gene: TRBV7-8; j_gene: TRBJ1-5; d_gene: -; abundance: -; CDR3aa: CVSNLERGRNQPQHF; CDR3nt: TGTGTCAGCAACTTAGAGCGGGGTCGCAATCAGCCCCAGCATTTT
v_gene: TRBV4-1; j_gene: TRBJ2-7; d_gene: -; abundance: -; CDR3aa: CASSQPGTRSYEQYF; CDR3nt: TGTGCCAGCAGCCAACCCGGGACTCGGTCTTACGAGCAGTACTTC
v_gene: TRBV30; j_gene: TRBJ2-1; d_gene: TRBD2; abundance: few; CDR3aa: CAWNQPGLAGVNEQFF; CDR3nt: TGTGCCTGGAACCAACCTGGACTAGCGGGAGTGAATGAGCAGTTCTTC
v_gene: TRBV20-1; j_gene: TRBJ1-6; d_gene: -; abundance: -; CDR3aa: CSASIRDSHSPLHF; CDR3nt: TGCAGTGCTTCTATCAGGGATTCGCATTCACCCCTCCACTTT
v_gene: TRBV11-2; j_gene: TRBJ1-1; d_gene: -; abundance: -; CDR3aa: CASSFANTRTTEAFF; CDR3nt: TGCGCCAGCAGCTTCGCCAATACAAGGACCACTGAAGCTTTCTTT
v_gene: TRBV4-3; j_gene: TRBJ2-3; d_gene: -; abundance: -; CDR3aa: CASSQVNSGDTQYF; CDR3nt: TGCGCCAGTAGCCAAGTCAATTCCGGGGATACGCAGTATTTT
v_gene: TRBV6-2/TRBV6-3; j_gene: TRBJ2-2; d_gene: -; abundance: -; CDR3aa: CASSYCRSSGHGELFF; CDR3nt: TGTGCCAGCAGTTACTGTAGGTCCTCAGGTCACGGGGAGCTGTTTTTC
v_gene: TRBV10-3; j_gene: TRBJ1-5; d_gene: -; abundance: -; CDR3aa: CAISITGEGDQPHHF; CDR3nt: TGTGCCATCAGTATAACGGGGGAAGGGGATCAGCCCCATCATTTT
v_gene: TRBV11-1; j_gene: TRBJ1-1; d_gene: -; abundance: -; CDR3aa: CASSSVGKEAFF; CDR3nt: TGTGCCAGCAGCTCGGTCGGAAAGGAAGCTTTCTTT
v_gene: TRBV12-3/TRBV12-4; j_gene: TRBJ1-1; d_gene: -; abundance: many; CDR3aa: CTSSLRGLTEAFF; CDR3nt: TGTACCAGCAGTTTACGGGGGCTGACTGAAGCTTTCTTT
v_gene: TRBV4-1; j_gene: TRBJ1-4; d_gene: -; abundance: -; CDR3aa: CASGQIRGQGSEKLFF; CDR3nt: TGCGCCAGCGGCCAGATACGGGGGCAGGGGAGCGAAAAACTATTTTTT
v_gene: TRBV11-1; j_gene: TRBJ1-1; d_gene: -; abundance: -; CDR3aa: CASSADGDTESFF; CDR3nt: TGTGCCAGCAGCGCCGACGGGGACACTGAATCTTTCTTT
v_gene: TRBV5-4; j_gene: TRBJ2-7; d_gene: -; abundance: -; CDR3aa: CASRLAGTASYEQYF; CDR3nt: TGTGCCAGCCGCTTGGCGGGGACAGCGTCCTACGAGCAGTACTTC
v_gene: TRBV20-1; j_gene: TRBJ1-2; d_gene: -; abundance: -; CDR3aa: CSAHGIRGRPGGYTF; CDR3nt: TGCAGTGCTCACGGAATACGGGGGCGTCCGGGGGGCTACACCTTC
v_gene: TRBV5-1; j_gene: TRBJ2-3; d_gene: TRBD1; abundance: -; CDR3aa: CVSSIRTGGDTQYF; CDR3nt: TGTGTCAGCAGCATAAGGACAGGGGGAGATACGCAGTATTTT
v_gene: TRBV11-2; j_gene: TRBJ2-1; d_gene: -; abundance: -; CDR3aa: CTSSPQGQYNERFF; CDR3nt: TGTACCAGCAGCCCCCAAGGGCAATACAATGAGCGGTTCTTC
v_gene: TRBV20-1; j_gene: TRBJ1-1; d_gene: -; abundance: many; CDR3aa: CSARGPQVNTEAFF; CDR3nt: TGCAGTGCTAGAGGTCCTCAAGTGAACACTGAAGCTTTCTTT
v_gene: TRBV10-2; j_gene: TRBJ2-1; d_gene: TRBD2; abundance: many; CDR3aa: CASRGLAGVPYNEQFF; CDR3nt: TGCGCCAGCAGGGGACTAGCGGGAGTCCCCTACAATGAGCAGTTCTTC
v_gene: TRBV6-5; j_gene: TRBJ2-1; d_gene: TRBD2; abundance: many; CDR3aa: CASSYLGGSGRAAFF; CDR3nt: TGTGCCAGCAGTTACCTTGGCGGTAGCGGGAGGGCGGCGTTCTTC
v_gene: TRBV11-3; j_gene: TRBJ1-1; d_gene: TRBD1; abundance: -; CDR3aa: CASSFWDRTPSTEAFF; CDR3nt: TGTGCCAGCAGCTTCTGGGACAGAACCCCGAGCACAGAAGCTTTCTTT
v_gene: TRBV6-2/TRBV6-3; j_gene: TRBJ2-2; d_gene: -; abundance: -; CDR3aa: CTSSSAAGRPQRNTGELFF; CDR3nt: TGTACCAGCAGTAGCGCAGCCGGGAGACCTCAAAGGAACACCGGGGAGCTGTTTTTT
v_gene: TRBV29-1; j_gene: TRBJ1-5; d_gene: -; abundance: -; CDR3aa: CSVQLQGSGSTDTQHF; CDR3nt: TGCAGCGTCCAATTACAGGGTAGCGGAAGCACAGATACGCAGCATTTT
v_gene: TRBV10-2; j_gene: TRBJ1-6; d_gene: -; abundance: -; CDR3aa: CASSDQLRGFDSPLHF; CDR3nt: TGCGCCAGCAGTGACCAATTAAGGGGGTTCGATTCACCCCTCCACTTT
v_gene: TRBV6-5; j_gene: TRBJ2-1; d_gene: TRBD2; abundance: many; CDR3aa: CASRPGLATIEQFF; CDR3nt: TGTGCCAGCAGGCCGGGACTAGCGACTATCGAGCAGTTCTTC
v_gene: TRBV7-9; j_gene: TRBJ1-4; d_gene: -; abundance: few; CDR3aa: CASRQDSPTNEKLFF; CDR3nt: TGTGCCAGCAGACAGGACAGCCCAACTAATGAAAAACTGTTTTTT
v_gene: TRBV29-1; j_gene: TRBJ2-5; d_gene: -; abundance: few; CDR3aa: CSAKPYLQTSQESQYF; CDR3nt: TGCAGCGCCAAGCCCTACCTCCAGACAAGTCAAGAGTCCCAGTATTTC
v_gene: TRBV12-3/TRBV12-4; j_gene: TRBJ2-3; d_gene: -; abundance: -; CDR3aa: CVSRGTVWDTQYF; CDR3nt: TGTGTCAGCCGGGGGACCGTTTGGGATACGCAGTATTTT
v_gene: TRBV11-2; j_gene: TRBJ2-5; d_gene: TRBD2; abundance: few; CDR3aa: CASSLIWTSGGREETQYF; CDR3nt: TGTGCCAGCAGCTTAATATGGACTAGCGGGGGCCGAGAAGAGACCCAGTACTTC
v_gene: TRBV13; j_gene: TRBJ2-3; d_gene: -; abundance: few; CDR3aa: CASEDGGTDTQYF; CDR3nt: TGTGCCAGCGAGGACGGAGGCACGGATACGCAGTATTTT
v_gene: TRBV11-3; j_gene: TRBJ1-1; d_gene: TRBD1; abundance: -; CDR3aa: CTSSFRDRTQNTEAFF; CDR3nt: TGTACCAGCAGTTTCCGGGACAGAACTCAGAACACTGAAGCTTTCTTT
v_gene: TRBV5-4; j_gene: TRBJ2-1; d_gene: -; abundance: many; CDR3aa: CASSGMGGNNRGEQFF; CDR3nt: TGTGCCAGCAGCGGGATGGGGGGCAACAACAGGGGTGAGCAGTTCTTC
v_gene: TRBV7-9; j_gene: TRBJ1-1; d_gene: -; abundance: -; CDR3aa: CANSPDRTTEAFF; CDR3nt: TGTGCCAACAGCCCCGACAGGACCACTGAAGCTTTCTTT
v_gene: TRBV5-8; j_gene: TRBJ2-1; d_gene: TRBD1; abundance: -; CDR3aa: CASSQGQVTYNEQFF; CDR3nt: TGTGCCAGCAGCCAGGGACAGGTTACCTACAATGAGCAGTTCTTC
v_gene: TRBV29-1; j_gene: TRBJ2-7; d_gene: -; abundance: -; CDR3aa: CSVGSNGMHEQYF; CDR3nt: TGTAGCGTTGGGTCAAATGGGATGCACGAGCAGTACTTC
v_gene: TRBV29-1; j_gene: TRBJ1-1; d_gene: -; abundance: -; CDR3aa: CSVSMGARNTEAFF; CDR3nt: TGCAGTGTTAGTATGGGGGCTAGGAACACTGAAGCTTTCTTT
v_gene: TRBV5-6; j_gene: TRBJ1-1; d_gene: -; abundance: -; CDR3aa: CASRSIGRTMNTEAFF; CDR3nt: TGTGCCAGCAGGTCAATTGGCCGGACCATGAACACTGAAGCTTTCTTT
v_gene: TRBV6-2/TRBV6-3; j_gene: TRBJ1-5; d_gene: -; abundance: -; CDR3aa: CASSYSIGGTRPSNQHQHF; CDR3nt: TGTGCCAGCAGTTACTCGATTGGGGGTACAAGACCGAGCAATCAGCACCAGCATTTT
v_gene: TRBV6-1; j_gene: TRBJ2-7; d_gene: TRBD1; abundance: medium-sized; CDR3aa: CASIGTGLYEQYF; CDR3nt: TGTGCCAGCATAGGGACAGGTCTGTACGAGCAGTACTTC
v_gene: TRBV4-1; j_gene: TRBJ1-5; d_gene: -; abundance: -; CDR3aa: CASSQAVRRPQHF; CDR3nt: TGCGCCAGCAGCCAAGCGGTCAGACGTCCCCAGCATTTT
v_gene: TRBV11-2; j_gene: TRBJ2-1; d_gene: TRBD2; abundance: -; CDR3aa: CASSSRLAWIFNEQFF; CDR3nt: TGTGCCAGTAGCTCCCGACTAGCGTGGATATTCAATGAGCAGTTCTTC
v_gene: TRBV24-1; j_gene: TRBJ2-3; d_gene: -; abundance: -; CDR3aa: CATSDPRGLRTDTQYF; CDR3nt: TGTGCCACCAGTGATCCGAGAGGCCTACGCACAGATACGCAGTATTTT